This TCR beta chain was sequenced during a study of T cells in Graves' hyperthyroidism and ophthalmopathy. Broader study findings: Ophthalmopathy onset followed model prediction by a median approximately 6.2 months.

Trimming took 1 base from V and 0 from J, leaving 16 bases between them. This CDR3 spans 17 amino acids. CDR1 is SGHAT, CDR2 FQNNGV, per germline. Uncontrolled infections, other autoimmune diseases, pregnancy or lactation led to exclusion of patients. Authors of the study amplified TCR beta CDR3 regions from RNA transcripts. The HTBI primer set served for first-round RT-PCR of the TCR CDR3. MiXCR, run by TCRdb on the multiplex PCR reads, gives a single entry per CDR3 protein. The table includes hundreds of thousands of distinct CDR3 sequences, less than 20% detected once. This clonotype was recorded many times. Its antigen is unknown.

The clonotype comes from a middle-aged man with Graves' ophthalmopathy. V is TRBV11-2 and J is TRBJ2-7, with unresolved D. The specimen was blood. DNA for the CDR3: TGTGCCAGCAGCTTAGCCCAGCCGGGCCCCAACTCCTACGAGCAGTACTTC. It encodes CASSLAQPGPNSYEQYF. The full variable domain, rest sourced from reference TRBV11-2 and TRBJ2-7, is EAGVAQSPRYKIIEKRQSVAFWCNPISGHATLYWYQQILGQGPKLLIQFQNNGVVDDSQLPKDRFSAERLKGVDSTLKIQPAKLEDSAVYLCASSLAQPGPNSYEQYFGPGTRLTVT.